A selection of T cell receptor beta chains follows, all from one sample in a study of cytomegalovirus exposure and HLA in healthy donors. TCRdb keeps only in-frame clones here, not all; method: immunoSEQ multiplex PCR. This table has 150,000 to 200,000 clones, about four fifths appearing once. Material: PBMCs. The receptor source for this set is a man aged 50-60 years in good health and CMV-seropositive. The CDR3 runs from the conserved cysteine through the conserved F or W. D genes are given only for firm matches. Clone size is not always given. Where it is, it says once, few, many or a class for expanded clones.

NA | TRBJ1-6 | TRBV19 | TRBD1 | CASSTQGGNSPLHF | TGTGCCAGTAGTACACAGGGGGGTAATTCACCCCTCCACTTT
NA | TRBJ1-4 | TRBV28 | NA | CASSPPGRDEKLFF | TGTGCCAGCAGCCCCCCGGGGAGGGATGAAAAACTGTTTTTT
NA | TRBJ2-7 | TRBV28 | NA | CASSLLVYEQYF | TGTGCCAGCAGTTTACTCGTCTACGAGCAGTACTTC
NA | TRBJ1-1 | TRBV2 | NA | CASTSQGLTEAFF | TGTGCCAGCACCTCACAGGGCTTGACTGAAGCTTTCTTT
NA | TRBJ2-3 | TRBV28 | TRBD2 | CASSSSGRAESDTQYF | TGTGCCAGCAGTTCAAGCGGGAGGGCCGAATCAGATACGCAGTATTTT
few | TRBJ2-2 | TRBV7-9 | NA | CASSGTGSNTGELFF | TGTGCCAGCAGCGGTACGGGATCCAACACCGGGGAGCTGTTTTTT
NA | TRBJ1-1 | TRBV6-6 | NA | CASSPVQGTEAFF | TGTGCCAGCAGTCCCGTACAGGGTACTGAAGCTTTCTTT
once | TRBJ2-5 | TRBV11-2 | NA | CASSLRDIPQETQYF | TGTGCCAGCAGCTTACGGGACATCCCTCAAGAGACCCAGTACTTC
NA | TRBJ1-1 | TRBV4-2 | NA | CASSQDERGREAFF | TGTGCCAGCAGCCAAGATGAAAGGGGGAGAGAAGCTTTCTTT
NA | TRBJ1-2 | TRBV30 | NA | CAWSASGTREDGYTF | TGTGCCTGGAGTGCCTCCGGGACAAGAGAAGATGGCTACACCTTC
few | TRBJ1-1 | TRBV10-2 | TRBD1 | CASSEPGQGLAEAFF | TGCGCCAGCAGTGAGCCGGGACAGGGGTTGGCTGAAGCTTTCTTT
NA | TRBJ2-7 | TRBV5-4 | TRBD1 | CASSLARQGWNEQYF | TGTGCCAGCAGCTTGGCCCGACAGGGGTGGAACGAGCAGTACTTC
NA | TRBJ2-1 | TRBV5-1 | TRBD2 | CASSFTSGDYNEQFF | TGCGCCAGCAGCTTCACTAGCGGGGATTACAATGAGCAGTTCTTC
NA | TRBJ2-1 | TRBV5-1 | TRBD2 | CASSLVAGGPERQFF | TGCGCCAGCAGCTTGGTGGCGGGAGGGCCCGAGAGGCAGTTCTTC
NA | TRBJ2-5 | TRBV7-7 | TRBD2 | CASSSGTGGAEETQYF | TGTGCTAGCAGCTCCGGAACCGGGGGGGCGGAAGAGACCCAGTACTTC
NA | TRBJ2-7 | TRBV6-1 | NA | CASSLGRARYEQYF | TGTGCCAGCAGTCTAGGGAGAGCCCGATACGAGCAGTACTTC
NA | TRBJ2-2 | TRBV7-7 | TRBD2 | CASSKGLAGSGELFF | TGTGCTAGCAGCAAGGGACTAGCGGGATCCGGGGAGCTGTTTTTT
NA | TRBJ1-2 | TRBV18 | NA | CASSLGENYGYTF | TGTGCCAGCTCCCTCGGGGAGAACTATGGCTACACCTTC
NA | TRBJ2-1 | TRBV10-3 | TRBD2 | CAIRASRAGGNNNEQFF | TGTGCCATCAGGGCAAGTCGAGCGGGAGGGAATAACAATGAGCAGTTCTTC
NA | TRBJ2-5 | TRBV6-6 | TRBD1 | CASSSTNQGARETQYF | TGTGCCAGCAGTTCCACGAATCAGGGGGCCAGGGAGACCCAGTACTTC
NA | TRBJ1-1 | TRBV19 | TRBD1 | CASSRQGMNTEAFF | TGTGCCAGTAGTCGACAGGGCATGAACACTGAAGCTTTCTTT
NA | TRBJ2-1 | TRBV13 | NA | CASSPSWTDNEQFF | TGTGCCAGCAGCCCTTCCTGGACAGACAATGAGCAGTTCTTC
NA | TRBJ2-3 | TRBV6-1 | NA | CASSEARGDTQYF | TGTGCCAGCAGTGAAGCGCGGGGAGATACGCAGTATTTT
NA | TRBJ2-7 | TRBV5-5 | TRBD2 | CASTPGGGGVLYEQYF | TGTGCCAGCACCCCGGGGGGCGGGGGGGTCCTCTACGAGCAGTACTTC
NA | TRBJ1-5 | TRBV5-1 | NA | CASSLGQFNQPQHF | TGCGCCAGCAGCTTGGGGCAGTTCAATCAGCCCCAGCATTTT
NA | TRBJ2-6 | TRBV10-3 | TRBD1 | CAISELGQGSGANVLTF | TGTGCCATCAGTGAGTTGGGACAGGGGTCCGGGGCCAACGTCCTGACTTTC
NA | TRBJ2-5 | TRBV4-1 | NA | CASSHPREETQYF | TGCGCCAGCAGCCATCCCAGGGAAGAGACCCAGTACTTC
NA | TRBJ2-1 | TRBV7-2 | TRBD2 | CASSFLAGGNEQFF | TGTGCCAGCAGCTTCCTAGCGGGAGGCAATGAGCAGTTCTTC
NA | TRBJ2-7 | TRBV7-2 | NA | CASGLLSGSYEQYF | TGTGCCAGCGGCCTACTAAGTGGCTCCTACGAGCAGTACTTC
once | TRBJ2-3 | TRBV7-8 | TRBD2 | CASSSNLRGGTDTQYF | TGTGCCAGCAGCTCCAATTTGCGGGGGGGCACAGATACGCAGTATTTT
NA | TRBJ2-1 | TRBV2 | TRBD2 | CASRETSGGSNEQFF | TGTGCCAGCAGAGAGACTAGCGGGGGGAGTAATGAGCAGTTCTTC
few | TRBJ1-5 | TRBV6-6 | TRBD1 | CASSYGTGSNQPQHF | TGTGCCAGCAGTTATGGGACAGGTAGCAATCAGCCCCAGCATTTT
few | TRBJ1-1 | TRBV6-5 | TRBD1 | CASRYDGQGYTEAFF | TGTGCCAGCAGATATGACGGACAGGGATACACTGAAGCTTTCTTT
NA | TRBJ1-2 | TRBV7-2 | NA | CASSLSVDSYGYTF | TGTGCCAGCAGCTTAAGCGTCGACAGCTATGGCTACACCTTC
few | TRBJ1-4 | TRBV30 | TRBD1 | CAWSQGAFATNEKLFF | TGTGCCTGGAGTCAGGGGGCATTTGCAACTAATGAAAAACTGTTTTTT
NA | TRBJ1-2 | TRBV7-3 | NA | CASSLRGGSGANYGYTF | TGTGCCAGCAGCTTAAGGGGAGGGAGCGGAGCTAACTATGGCTACACCTTC
NA | TRBJ2-6 | TRBV11-2 | NA | CASSLDIYSGANVLTF | TGTGCCAGCAGCTTGGACATATACTCTGGGGCCAACGTCCTGACTTTC
NA | TRBJ1-2 | TRBV5-6 | NA | CASRSTGFGYTF | TGTGCCAGCAGGTCGACAGGTTTTGGCTACACCTTC
NA | TRBJ2-1 | TRBV15 | TRBD1 | CATSANRDRGNNEQFF | TGTGCCACCAGCGCCAACCGGGACAGGGGGAACAATGAGCAGTTCTTC
NA | TRBJ1-5 | TRBV10-3 | TRBD1 | CAISGGSNQPQHF | TGTGCCATCTCAGGGGGCAGCAATCAGCCCCAGCATTTT